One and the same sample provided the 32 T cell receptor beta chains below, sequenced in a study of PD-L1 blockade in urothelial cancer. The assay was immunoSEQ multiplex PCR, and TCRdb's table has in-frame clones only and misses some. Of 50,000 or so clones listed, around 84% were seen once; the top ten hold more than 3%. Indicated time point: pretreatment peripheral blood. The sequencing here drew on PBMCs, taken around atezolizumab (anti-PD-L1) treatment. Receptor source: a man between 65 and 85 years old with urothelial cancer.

The CDR3 loop is CASSKVFPGQALNEKLFF. For the CDR3, the DNA is TGTGCCAGCAGCAAAGTCTTTCCGGGACAGGCCCTTAATGAAAAACTGTTTTTT. This chain uses TRBV21-1 with TRBJ1-4; the table's D call, TRBD1, has no DNA check behind it. TRBV21-1 corresponds to a pseudogene. The CDR3 is 18 residues long.

CDR3 coding DNA: TGCGCCAGTTATAGCGGGATGAACACCGGGGAGCTGTTTTTT. It yields the protein CASYSGMNTGELFF. The chain is built from TRBV5-1 and TRBJ2-2, with TRBD2 matching over 8 bases. V lost 8 bases and J lost 1; bases outside the gene matches: 4. The CDR3 consists of 14 residues. Germline V gives CDR1 SGHRS, CDR2 YFSETQ.

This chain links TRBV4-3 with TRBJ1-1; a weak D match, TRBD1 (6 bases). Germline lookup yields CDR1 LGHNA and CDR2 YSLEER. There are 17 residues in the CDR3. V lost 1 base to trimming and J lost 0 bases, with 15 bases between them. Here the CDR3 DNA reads TGCGCCAGCAGCCAAGTTGAATCGAGGACAGTGAACACTGAAGCTTTCTTT. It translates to CASSQVESRTVNTEAFF.

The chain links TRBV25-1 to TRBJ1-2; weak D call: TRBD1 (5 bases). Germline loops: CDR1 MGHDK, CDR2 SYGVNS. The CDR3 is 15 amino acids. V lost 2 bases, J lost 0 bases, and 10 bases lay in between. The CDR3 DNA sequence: TGTGCCAGCAGTGAAGAGGGGAGGCCTAACTATGGCTACACCTTC. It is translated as CASSEEGRPNYGYTF.

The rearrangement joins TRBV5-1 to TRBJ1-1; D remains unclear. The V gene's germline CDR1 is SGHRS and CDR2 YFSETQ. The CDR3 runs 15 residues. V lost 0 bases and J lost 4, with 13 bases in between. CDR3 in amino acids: CASSLDEGSVTEAFF. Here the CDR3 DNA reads TGCGCCAGCAGCTTGGATGAGGGCAGTGTCACTGAAGCTTTCTTT. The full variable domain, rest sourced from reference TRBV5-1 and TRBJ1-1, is KAGVTQTPRYLIKTRGQQVTLSCSPISGHRSVSWYQQTPGQGLQFLFEYFSETQRNKGNFPGRFSGRQFSNSRSEMNVSTLELGDSALYLCASSLDEGSVTEAFFGQGTRLTVV.

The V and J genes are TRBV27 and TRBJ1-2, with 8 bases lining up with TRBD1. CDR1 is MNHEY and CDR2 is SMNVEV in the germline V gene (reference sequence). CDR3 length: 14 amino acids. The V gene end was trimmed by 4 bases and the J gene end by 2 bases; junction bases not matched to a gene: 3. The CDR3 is CASSWGQANYGYTF. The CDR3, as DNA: TGTGCCAGCAGTTGGGGACAGGCCAACTATGGCTACACCTTC.

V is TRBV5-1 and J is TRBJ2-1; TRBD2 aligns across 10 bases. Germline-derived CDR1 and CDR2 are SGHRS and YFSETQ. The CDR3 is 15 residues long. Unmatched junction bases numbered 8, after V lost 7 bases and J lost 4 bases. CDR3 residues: CASAPLAGEYNEQFF. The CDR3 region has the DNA TGCGCCAGCGCTCCCCTAGCGGGGGAATACAATGAGCAGTTCTTC.

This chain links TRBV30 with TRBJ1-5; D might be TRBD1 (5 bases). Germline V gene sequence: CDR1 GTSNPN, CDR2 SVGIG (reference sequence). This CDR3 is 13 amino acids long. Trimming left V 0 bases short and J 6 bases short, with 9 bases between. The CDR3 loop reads CAWSVGEAQPQHF. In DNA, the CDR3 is TGTGCCTGGAGTGTGGGGGAGGCTCAGCCCCAGCATTTT.

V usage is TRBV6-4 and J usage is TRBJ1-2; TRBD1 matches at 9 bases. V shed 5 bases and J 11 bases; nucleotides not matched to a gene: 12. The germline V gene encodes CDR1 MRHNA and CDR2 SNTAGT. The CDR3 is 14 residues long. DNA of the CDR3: TGTGCCAGCAGTCCCATTTTGGGACAGGGAAGTTACACCTTC. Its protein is CASSPILGQGSYTF.

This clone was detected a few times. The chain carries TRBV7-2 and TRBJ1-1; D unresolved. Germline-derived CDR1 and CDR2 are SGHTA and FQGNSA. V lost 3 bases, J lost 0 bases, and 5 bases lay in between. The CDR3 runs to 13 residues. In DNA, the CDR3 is TGTGCCAGCAGCTTCAATGTGAACACTGAAGCTTTCTTT. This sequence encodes CASSFNVNTEAFF.

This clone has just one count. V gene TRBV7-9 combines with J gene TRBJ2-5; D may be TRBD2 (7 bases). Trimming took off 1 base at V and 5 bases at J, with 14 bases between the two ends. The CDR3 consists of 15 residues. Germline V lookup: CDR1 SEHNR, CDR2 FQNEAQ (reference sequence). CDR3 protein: CASSLGLQGGETQYF. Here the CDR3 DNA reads TGTGCCAGCAGCTTAGGATTACAGGGAGGGGAGACCCAGTACTTC. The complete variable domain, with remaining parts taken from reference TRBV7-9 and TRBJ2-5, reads DTGVSQNPRHKITKRGQNVTFRCDPISEHNRLYWYRQTLGQGPEFLTYFQNEAQLEKSRLLSDRFSAERPKGSFSTLEIQRTEQGDSAMYLCASSLGLQGGETQYFGPGTRLLVL.

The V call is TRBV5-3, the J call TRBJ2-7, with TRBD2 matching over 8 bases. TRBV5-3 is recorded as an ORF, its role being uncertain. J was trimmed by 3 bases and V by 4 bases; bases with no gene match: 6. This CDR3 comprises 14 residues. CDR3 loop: CARSRTSRVYEQYF. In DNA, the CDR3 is TGTGCCAGAAGCCGGACTAGCAGAGTCTACGAGCAGTACTTC.

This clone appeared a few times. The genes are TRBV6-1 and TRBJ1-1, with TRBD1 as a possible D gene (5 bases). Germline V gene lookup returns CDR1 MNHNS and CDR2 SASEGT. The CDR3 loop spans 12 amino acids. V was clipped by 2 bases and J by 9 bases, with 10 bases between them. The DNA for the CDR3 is TGTGCCAGCAGTGAATCGACAGACAAAGCTTTCTTT. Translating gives CASSESTDKAFF.

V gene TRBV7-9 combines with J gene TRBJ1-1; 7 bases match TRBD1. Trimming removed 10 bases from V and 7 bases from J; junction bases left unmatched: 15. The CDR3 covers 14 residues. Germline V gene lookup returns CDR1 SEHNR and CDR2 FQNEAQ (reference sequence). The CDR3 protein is CAILDGDRGNEAFF. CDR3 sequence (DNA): TGTGCCATCCTGGATGGGGACAGAGGTAATGAAGCTTTCTTT.

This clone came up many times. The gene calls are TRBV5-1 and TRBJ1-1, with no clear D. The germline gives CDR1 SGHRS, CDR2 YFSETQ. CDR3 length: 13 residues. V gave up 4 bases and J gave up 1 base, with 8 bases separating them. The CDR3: CASSTGGNTEAFF. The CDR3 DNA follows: TGCGCCAGCAGCACGGGAGGGAACACTGAAGCTTTCTTT.

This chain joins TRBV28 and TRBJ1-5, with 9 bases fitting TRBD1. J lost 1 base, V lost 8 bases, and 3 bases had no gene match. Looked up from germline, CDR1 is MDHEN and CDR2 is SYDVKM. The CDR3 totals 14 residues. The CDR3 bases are TGTGCCAGCCGAGGGACAGGGAGCAATCAGCCCCAGCATTTT. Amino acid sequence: CASRGTGSNQPQHF.

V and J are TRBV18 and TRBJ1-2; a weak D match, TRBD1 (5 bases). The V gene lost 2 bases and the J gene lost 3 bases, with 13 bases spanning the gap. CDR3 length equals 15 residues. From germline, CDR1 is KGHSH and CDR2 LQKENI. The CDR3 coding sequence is TGTGCCAGCTCACCAAGGGCAGGGCAGGACTATGGCTACACCTTC. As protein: CASSPRAGQDYGYTF.

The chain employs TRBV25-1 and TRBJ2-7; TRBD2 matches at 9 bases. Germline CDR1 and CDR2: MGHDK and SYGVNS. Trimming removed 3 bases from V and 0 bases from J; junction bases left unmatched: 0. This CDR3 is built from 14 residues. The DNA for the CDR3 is TGTGCCAGCAGTGAGCGGGGGGGCTCCTACGAGCAGTACTTC. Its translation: CASSERGGSYEQYF.

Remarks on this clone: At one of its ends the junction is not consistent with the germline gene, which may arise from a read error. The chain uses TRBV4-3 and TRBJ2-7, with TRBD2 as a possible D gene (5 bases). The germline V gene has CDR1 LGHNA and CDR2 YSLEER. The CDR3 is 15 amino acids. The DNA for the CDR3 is TGCGCCAGCACCCAATTCGTAGGGAGAGTAGGCGAGCAGTACTTC. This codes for CASTQFVGRVGEQYF.

The DNA for the CDR3 is TGTGCCAGCAGGTCGACAGGGAACACCGGGGAGCTGTTTTTT. It yields the protein CASRSTGNTGELFF. The chain is built from TRBV6-1 and TRBJ2-2; D perhaps matches TRBD1 (6 bases). The CDR3 has 14 residues. CDR1 MNHNS and CDR2 SASEGT come from the germline V gene. V lost 6 bases to trimming and J lost 1 base, with 9 bases between them.

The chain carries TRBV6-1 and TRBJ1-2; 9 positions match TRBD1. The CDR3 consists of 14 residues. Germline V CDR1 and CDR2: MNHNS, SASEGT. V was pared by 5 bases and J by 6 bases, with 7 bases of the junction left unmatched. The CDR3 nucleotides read TGTGCCAGCAGTCTCCGGGACAGGGTCCATGGCTACACCTTC. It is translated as CASSLRDRVHGYTF.

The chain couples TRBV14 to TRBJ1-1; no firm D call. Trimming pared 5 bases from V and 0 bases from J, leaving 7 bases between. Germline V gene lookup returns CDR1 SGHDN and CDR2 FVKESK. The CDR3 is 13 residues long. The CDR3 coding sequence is TGTGCCAGCAGCATCAGAATGAACACTGAAGCTTTCTTT. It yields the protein CASSIRMNTEAFF.

The CDR3 nucleotides are TGCGCCAGCAGCCAAGTGATCGGGACAGGGAATTCACCCCTCCACTTT. As protein: CASSQVIGTGNSPLHF. The chain carries TRBV4-3 and TRBJ1-6, with 9 bases matching TRBD1. V trimming: 1 base; J trimming: 7 bases; junction bases outside the gene matches: 5. Germline loops: CDR1 LGHNA, CDR2 YSLEER. The CDR3 contains 16 residues.

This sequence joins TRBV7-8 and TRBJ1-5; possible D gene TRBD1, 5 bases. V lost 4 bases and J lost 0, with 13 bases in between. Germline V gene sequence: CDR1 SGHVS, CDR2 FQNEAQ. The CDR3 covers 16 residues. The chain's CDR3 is CASSSRQSNSNQPQHF. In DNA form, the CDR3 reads TGTGCCAGCAGCTCAAGACAGAGTAATAGCAATCAGCCCCAGCATTTT.

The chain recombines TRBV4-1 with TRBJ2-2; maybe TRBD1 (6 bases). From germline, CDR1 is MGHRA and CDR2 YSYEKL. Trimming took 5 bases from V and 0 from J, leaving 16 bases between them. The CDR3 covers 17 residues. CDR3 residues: CASSLGSGTSNTGELFF. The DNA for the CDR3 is TGCGCCAGCAGCTTAGGGTCTGGGACATCGAACACCGGGGAGCTGTTTTTT.

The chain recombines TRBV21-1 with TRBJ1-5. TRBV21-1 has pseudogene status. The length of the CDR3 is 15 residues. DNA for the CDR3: TGTGCCGACCGTCCCTTCCCGGGAGGCAATCAGCCCCAGCATTTT. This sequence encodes CADRPFPGGNQPQHF.

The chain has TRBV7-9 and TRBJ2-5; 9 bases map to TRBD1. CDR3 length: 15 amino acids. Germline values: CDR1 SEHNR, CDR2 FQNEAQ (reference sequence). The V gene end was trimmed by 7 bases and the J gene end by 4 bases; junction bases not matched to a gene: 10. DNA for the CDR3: TGTGCCAGCATCCCCGGGACAGGGACGGGAGAGACCCAGTACTTC. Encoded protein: CASIPGTGTGETQYF.

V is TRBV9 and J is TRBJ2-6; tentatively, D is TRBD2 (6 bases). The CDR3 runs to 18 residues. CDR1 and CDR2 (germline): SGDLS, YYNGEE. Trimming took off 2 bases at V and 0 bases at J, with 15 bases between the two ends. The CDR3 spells CASSVFPGLHSGANVLTF. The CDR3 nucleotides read TGTGCCAGCAGCGTCTTTCCGGGACTGCACTCTGGGGCCAACGTCCTGACTTTC. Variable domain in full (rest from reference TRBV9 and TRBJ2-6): DSGVTQTPKHLITATGQRVTLRCSPRSGDLSVYWYQQSLDQGLQFLIQYYNGEERAKGNILERFSAQQFPDLHSELNLSSLELGDSALYFCASSVFPGLHSGANVLTFGAGSRLTVL.

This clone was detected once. The CDR3: CATSRGVLEQYF. In DNA, the CDR3 is TGTGCCACCAGCAGAGGAGTTTTGGAGCAGTACTTC. This rearrangement joins TRBV15 to TRBJ2-7; D remains ambiguous. The V and J ends lost 1 base and 7 bases respectively, with 8 bases between them. The germline V gene has CDR1 LNHNV and CDR2 YYDKDF (reference sequence). The CDR3 extends over 12 amino acids.

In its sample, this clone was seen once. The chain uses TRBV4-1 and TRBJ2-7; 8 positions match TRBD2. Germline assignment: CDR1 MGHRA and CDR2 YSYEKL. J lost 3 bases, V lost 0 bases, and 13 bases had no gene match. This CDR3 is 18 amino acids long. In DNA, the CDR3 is TGCGCCAGCAGCCAAGAGATCCTAGCGGGCGACTGGGTCTACGAGCAGTACTTC. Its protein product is CASSQEILAGDWVYEQYF.

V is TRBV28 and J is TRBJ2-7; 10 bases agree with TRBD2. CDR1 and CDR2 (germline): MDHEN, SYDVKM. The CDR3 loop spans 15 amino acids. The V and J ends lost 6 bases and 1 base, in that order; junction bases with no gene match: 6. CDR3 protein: CASSESGRGSYEQYF. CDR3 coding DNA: TGTGCCAGCAGCGAAAGCGGGAGGGGGTCCTACGAGCAGTACTTC.

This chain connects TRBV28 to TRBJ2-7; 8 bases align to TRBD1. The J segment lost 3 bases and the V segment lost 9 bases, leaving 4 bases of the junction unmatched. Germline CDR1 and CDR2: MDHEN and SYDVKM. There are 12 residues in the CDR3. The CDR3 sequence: CASGTGLYEQYF. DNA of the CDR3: TGTGCCAGTGGGACAGGTCTCTACGAGCAGTACTTC.